The clone carrying this T cell receptor beta chain was picked up one time. In the source study's methods: It was from reference gene primer amplification that nucleated cell counts were estimated. The protocol was immunoSEQ multiplex PCR, while the TCRdb copy is restricted to in-frame clones and leaves out a portion. V, J and clone size are those of that table, while D and trimming were read from the DNA. Among tens of thousands of clones listed, 87% were seen once. The data were obtained in a study of blood T cell repertoires in COVID-19. Study context: COVID-19 samples, acute and convalescent, were from the United States, Italy and Spain. From T cells, B-cell-depleted T cells, or PBMCs came the material, which was cDNA or gDNA.

J was trimmed by 5 bases and V by 4 bases; bases with no gene match: 2. The CDR3 has 14 amino acids. From germline, CDR1 is SSHAT and CDR2 FNYEAQ (reference sequence). The receptor's source is a man between 45 and 60 years old with active or convalescent COVID-19. The genes are TRBV7-7 and TRBJ2-1, with 10 bases aligning to TRBD2. Sequencing was carried out using peripheral blood. In nucleotides, the CDR3 is TGTGCCAGCAGCTCTAGCGGGAGAAACAATGAGCAGTTCTTC. Translation gives CASSSSGRNNEQFF.